These 13 T cell receptor beta chains were all obtained from the same sample, sequenced in a study of blood T cell repertoires in COVID-19. Assay used: immunoSEQ multiplex PCR; TCRdb lists only in-frame clones, some missing. The sample lists a few hundred thousand clones, nearly 90% occurring once. The sample was PBMCs or T cells enriched from blood (not recorded which). These receptors originate from a woman aged 25 to 39 who had recovered from COVID-19.

This clone is a singleton in its sample. The V call is TRBV19, the J call TRBJ2-7; a possible D gene is TRBD2 (6 bases). The CDR3 has 15 amino acids. V lost 4 bases and J lost 3, with 16 bases in between. Per the germline V gene, CDR1 is LNHDA and CDR2 is SQIVND (reference sequence). The CDR3 reads CASSSGTWGLYEQYF. DNA for the CDR3: TGTGCCAGTAGTAGCGGGACTTGGGGCCTCTACGAGCAGTACTTC. Full variable domain (rest looked up from reference TRBV19 and TRBJ2-7): DGGITQSPKYLFRKEGQNVTLSCEQNLNHDAMYWYRQDPGQGLRLIYYSQIVNDFQKGDIAEGYSVSREKKESFPLTVTSAQKNPTAFYLCASSSGTWGLYEQYFGPGTRLTVT.

The rearrangement uses TRBV6-5 and TRBJ1-2; TRBD1 agrees at 9 bases. The CDR3 loop spans 15 amino acids. J gave up 6 bases and V 6 bases, and 11 bases lay outside the gene matches. CDR1 and CDR2 from the germline V gene are MNHEY and SVGAGI. The CDR3 sequence is CASRNKGQGLDGYTF. DNA of the CDR3: TGTGCCAGCAGAAACAAGGGACAGGGTCTAGATGGCTACACCTTC.

The chain couples TRBV30 to TRBJ1-2; the D is unclear. This CDR3 comprises 13 residues. Germline values: CDR1 GTSNPN, CDR2 SVGIG (reference sequence). With 4 bases removed from V and 6 bases from J, the gap between germline ends came to 15 bases. Written as DNA, the CDR3 is TGTGCCTGGAACCCCATCCTCGCGCATGGCTACACCTTC. This sequence encodes CAWNPILAHGYTF.

Comments on this clone: The junction departs from germline at one end; a sequencing error may be responsible. The J gene is TRBJ2-7, the V gene TRBV11-2; no definite D call. CDR1 SGHAT and CDR2 FQNNGV come from the germline V gene. This CDR3 is built from 10 residues. CDR3 DNA: TGTGCCAGCAGCTTAGAGACTGTTCACTTC. As protein: CASSLETVHF.

The V and J genes are TRBV7-2 and TRBJ1-1, with D perhaps TRBD1 (5 bases). Trimming removed 3 bases from V and 9 bases from J, with 14 bases in between. Germline V gene sequence: CDR1 SGHTA, CDR2 FQGNSA. The CDR3 extends over 13 amino acids. The chain's CDR3 is CASSLGLGDQAFF. CDR3 DNA: TGTGCCAGCAGCTTGGGGCTCGGAGACCAAGCTTTCTTT. Looking up the rest from reference TRBV7-2 and TRBJ1-1 gives the full variable domain: GAGVSQSPSNKVTEKGKDVELRCDPISGHTALYWYRQSLGQGLEFLIYFQGNSAPDKSGLPSDRFSAERTGGSVSTLTIQRTQQEDSAVYLCASSLGLGDQAFFGQGTRLTVV.

V is TRBV18 and J is TRBJ2-7; D perhaps matches TRBD1 (6 bases). V lost 3 bases to trimming and J lost 2 bases, with 11 bases between them. CDR1 is KGHSH and CDR2 is LQKENI in the germline V gene. The CDR3 is 14 amino acids. The CDR3 protein is CASSPWDTPYEQYF. The CDR3 nucleotides are TGTGCCAGCTCACCCTGGGACACCCCCTACGAGCAGTACTTC. Drawing the rest from reference TRBV18 and TRBJ2-7, the complete variable domain is NAGVMQNPRHLVRRRGQEARLRCSPMKGHSHVYWYRQLPEEGLKFMVYLQKENIIDESGMPKERFSAEFPKEGPSILRIQQVVRGDSAAYFCASSPWDTPYEQYFGPGTRLTVT.

The chain employs TRBV21-1 and TRBJ1-2; TRBD1 is taken as the D call from the table, unchecked against the DNA. TRBV21-1 is assigned pseudogene status. The CDR3 has 15 residues. Here the CDR3 reads CASSKDSMVDYGYTF. The CDR3 bases are TGTGCCAGCAGCAAAGACAGCATGGTTGACTATGGCTACACCTTC.

Concerning this clone: Other DNA sequences in this sample translate to the same CDR3. The chain recombines TRBV6-5 with TRBJ1-2; D is perhaps TRBD1 (5 bases). Germline-derived CDR1 and CDR2 are MNHEY and SVGAGI. V gave up 2 bases and J gave up 1 base, with 5 bases separating them. The CDR3 covers 13 residues. The CDR3 region is CASSYDSNYGYTF. DNA of the CDR3: TGTGCCAGCAGTTACGACAGTAACTATGGCTACACCTTC.

The chain recombines TRBV2 with TRBJ1-3; 7 nucleotides agree with TRBD1. The germline CDR1 and CDR2 sequences are SNHLY and FYNNEI. This CDR3 comprises 14 residues. Trimming at V came to 7 bases and at J to 2 bases, leaving 5 bases not matched to a gene. CDR3 nucleotides: TGTGCCAGCACCGACAGGGTCCCTGGAAACACCATATATTTT. Translation gives CASTDRVPGNTIYF.

The chain carries TRBV14 and TRBJ1-6; D ambiguous. The V end was cut by 2 bases, the J end by 6 bases, with 11 bases between. CDR3 size: 15 residues. Germline values: CDR1 SGHDN, CDR2 FVKESK. As DNA, the CDR3 is TGTGCCAGCAGCCAACTCAGGCAATTTAATTCACCCCTCCACTTT. This sequence encodes CASSQLRQFNSPLHF. Full variable domain (remainder filled in from reference TRBV14 and TRBJ1-6): EAGVTQFPSHSVIEKGQTVTLRCDPISGHDNLYWYRRVMGKEIKFLLHFVKESKQDESGMPNNRFLAERTGGTYSTLKVQPAELEDSGVYFCASSQLRQFNSPLHFGNGTRLTVT.

The chain employs TRBV5-1 and TRBJ2-1; maybe TRBD2 (5 bases). Trimming removed 4 bases at V and 3 bases at J, with 14 bases between. The CDR3 sequence is 15 residues long. From germline, CDR1 is SGHRS and CDR2 YFSETQ. CDR3 amino acids: CASSQGLAGYNEQFF. The CDR3 DNA follows: TGCGCCAGCAGCCAAGGACTTGCCGGCTACAATGAGCAGTTCTTC.

The CDR3 reads CASSPVPGQAMNTEAFF. In DNA form, the CDR3 reads TGTGCCAGCAGCCCAGTCCCGGGACAGGCTATGAACACTGAAGCTTTCTTT. The gene calls are TRBV5-4 and TRBJ1-1, with 8 positions matching TRBD1. CDR1 and CDR2 from the germline V gene are SGHNT and YYREEE (reference sequence). This CDR3 has 17 residues. The ends lost 4 bases at V and 0 bases at J; junction bases unmatched: 11.

The V call is TRBV19, the J call TRBJ1-2; D is perhaps TRBD1 (6 bases). This CDR3 has 18 residues. V lost 0 bases and J lost 1, with 18 bases in between. The germline V gene encodes CDR1 LNHDA and CDR2 SQIVND (reference sequence). The CDR3 nucleotides are TGTGCCAGTAGTATAGATGGCAGGGGATCCAAGGTTAACTATGGCTACACCTTC. It translates to CASSIDGRGSKVNYGYTF.